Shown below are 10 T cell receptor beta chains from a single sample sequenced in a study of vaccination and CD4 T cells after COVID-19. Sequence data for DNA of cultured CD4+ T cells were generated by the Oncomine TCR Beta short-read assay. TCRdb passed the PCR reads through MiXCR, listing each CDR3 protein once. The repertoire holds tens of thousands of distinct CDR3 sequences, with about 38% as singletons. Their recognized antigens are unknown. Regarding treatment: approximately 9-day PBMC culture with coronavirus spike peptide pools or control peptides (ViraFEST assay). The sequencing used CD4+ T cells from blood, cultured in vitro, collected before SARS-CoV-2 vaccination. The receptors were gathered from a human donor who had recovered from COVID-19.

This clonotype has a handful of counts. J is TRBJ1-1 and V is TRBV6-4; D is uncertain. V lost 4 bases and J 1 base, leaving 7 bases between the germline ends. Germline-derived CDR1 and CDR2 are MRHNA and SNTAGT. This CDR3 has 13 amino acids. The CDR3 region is CASSASTNTEAFF. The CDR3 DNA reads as TGTGCCAGCAGTGCCTCCACGAACACTGAAGCTTTCTTT.

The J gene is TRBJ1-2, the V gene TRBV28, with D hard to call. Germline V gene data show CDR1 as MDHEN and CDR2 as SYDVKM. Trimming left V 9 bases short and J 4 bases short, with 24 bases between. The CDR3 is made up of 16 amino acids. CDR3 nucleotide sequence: TGTGCCAGACCAGACGGATCCCCCCTTTGTTCCTATGGCTACACCTTC. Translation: CARPDGSPLCSYGYTF.

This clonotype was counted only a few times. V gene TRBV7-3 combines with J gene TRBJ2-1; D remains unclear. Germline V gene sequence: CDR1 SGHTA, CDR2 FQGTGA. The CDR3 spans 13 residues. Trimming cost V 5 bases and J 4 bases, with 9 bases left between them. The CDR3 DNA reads TGTGCCAGCAGCCTAGGGTCGTACAATGAGCAGTTCTTC. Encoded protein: CASSLGSYNEQFF.

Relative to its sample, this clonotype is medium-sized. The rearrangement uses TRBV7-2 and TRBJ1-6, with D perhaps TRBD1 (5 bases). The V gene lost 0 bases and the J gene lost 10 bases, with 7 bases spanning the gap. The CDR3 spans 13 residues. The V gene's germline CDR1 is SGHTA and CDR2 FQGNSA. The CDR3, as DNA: TGTGCCAGCAGCTTAGCAGGGGAGTCACCCCTCCACTTT. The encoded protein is CASSLAGESPLHF. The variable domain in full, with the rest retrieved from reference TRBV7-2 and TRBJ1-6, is GAGVSQSPSNKVTEKGKDVELRCDPISGHTALYWYRQSLGQGLEFLIYFQGNSAPDKSGLPSDRFSAERTGGSVSTLTIQRTQQEDSAVYLCASSLAGESPLHFGNGTRLTVT.

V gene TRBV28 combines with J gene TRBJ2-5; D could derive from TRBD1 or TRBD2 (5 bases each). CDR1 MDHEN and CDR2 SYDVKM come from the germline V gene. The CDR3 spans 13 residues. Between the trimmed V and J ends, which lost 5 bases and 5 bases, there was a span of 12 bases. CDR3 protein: CASSEGFRETQYF. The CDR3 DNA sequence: TGTGCCAGCAGTGAGGGGTTTCGGGAGACCCAGTACTTC.

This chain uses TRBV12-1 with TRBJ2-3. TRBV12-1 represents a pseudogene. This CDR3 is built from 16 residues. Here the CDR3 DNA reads TGTGCCAGCAGCTTTGGGAAGGATGGAGGCACAGATACGCAGTATTTT. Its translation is CASSFGKDGGTDTQYF.

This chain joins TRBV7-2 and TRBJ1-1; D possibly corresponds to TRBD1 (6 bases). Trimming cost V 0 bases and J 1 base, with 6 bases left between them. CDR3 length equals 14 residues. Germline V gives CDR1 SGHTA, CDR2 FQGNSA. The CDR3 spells CASSLAGQNTEAFF. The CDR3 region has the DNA TGTGCCAGCAGCTTAGCGGGACAGAACACTGAAGCTTTCTTT.

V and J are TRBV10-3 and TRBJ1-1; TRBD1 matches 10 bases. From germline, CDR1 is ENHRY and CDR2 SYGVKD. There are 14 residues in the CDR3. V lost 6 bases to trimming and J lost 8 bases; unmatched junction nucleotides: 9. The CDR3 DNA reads TGTGCCATCAGCGCCGGGACAGGGGCGAGAGAAGCTTTCTTT. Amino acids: CAISAGTGAREAFF.

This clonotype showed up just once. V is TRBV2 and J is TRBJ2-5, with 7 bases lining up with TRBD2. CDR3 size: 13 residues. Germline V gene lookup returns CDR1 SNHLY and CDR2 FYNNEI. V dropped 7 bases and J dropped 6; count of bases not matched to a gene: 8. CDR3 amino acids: CASTREERKTQYF. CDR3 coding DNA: TGTGCCAGCACTCGGGAGGAGCGAAAGACCCAGTACTTC.

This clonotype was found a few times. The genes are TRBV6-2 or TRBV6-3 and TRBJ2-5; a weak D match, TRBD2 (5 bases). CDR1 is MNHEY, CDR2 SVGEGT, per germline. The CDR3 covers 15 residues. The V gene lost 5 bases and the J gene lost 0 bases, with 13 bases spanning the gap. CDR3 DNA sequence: TGTGCCAGCAGTAATCTAGGACTGAACCAAGAGACCCAGTACTTC. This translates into CASSNLGLNQETQYF.